This passage covers 3 T cell receptor beta chains from one sample sequenced in a study of cytomegalovirus exposure and HLA in healthy donors. The PCR ran on 60 Vbeta and 13 Jbeta primers. Measured with immunoSEQ multiplex PCR; TCRdb has only the in-frame clones, and not every one. The sample holds tens of thousands of clones, about 80% seen once. Sequences were obtained from PBMCs. The origin of the receptors is a man aged 50-60 years in good health and CMV-seropositive.

The CDR3 reads CASSTGVAKNIQYF. In DNA form, the CDR3 reads TGTGCCAGCAGTACAGGGGTAGCCAAAAACATTCAGTACTTC. V is TRBV2 and J is TRBJ2-4, with 7 bases lining up with TRBD1. The germline V gene has CDR1 SNHLY and CDR2 FYNNEI. The CDR3 runs 14 residues. After removal of 5 bases from V and 0 bases from J, the junction contained 1 base not matched to a gene.

A note on this clone: Germline is not matched at one junction end, which may reflect a read error. This chain links TRBV7-9 with TRBJ2-2, with 8 nucleotides matching TRBD2. CDR3 size: 16 residues. The germline CDR1 and CDR2 sequences are SEHNR and FQNEAQ (reference sequence). The CDR3 reads CSSSSRGGEDTGELFF. The CDR3 DNA follows: TGTTCCAGCAGCTCCCGGGGGGGAGAGGACACCGGGGAGCTGTTTTTT. The full variable domain, completed using reference TRBV7-9 and TRBJ2-2, is DTGVSQNPRHKITKRGQNVTFRCDPISEHNRLYWYRQTLGQGPEFLTYFQNEAQLEKSRLLSDRFSAERPKGSFSTLEIQRTEQGDSAMYLCSSSSRGGEDTGELFFGEGSRLTVL.

V is TRBV4-1 and J is TRBJ1-1, with a tentative D call TRBD1 (6 bases). The CDR3 has 14 residues. Between the trimmed V and J ends, which lost 5 bases and 0 bases, there was a span of 10 bases. Germline loops: CDR1 MGHRA, CDR2 YSYEKL. CDR3 DNA sequence: TGCGCCAGCAGCAGAGGACAGATGAACACTGAAGCTTTCTTT. Translation: CASSRGQMNTEAFF.